A selection of T cell receptor beta chains follows, all from one sample in a study of blood T cell repertoires in COVID-19. The data were produced by immunoSEQ multiplex PCR, yet TCRdb's version contains in-frame clones alone and is incomplete. The table shows tens of thousands of clones, with more than 65% occurring only once. Material: peripheral blood. These receptor sequences come from an elderly man with acute or convalescent COVID-19. The CDR3 runs from the conserved cysteine through the conserved F or W. A D gene is named only where the DNA matches it firmly. Expanded clones get a size class; other rows say once, few or many, or leave the size out.

clone_size: NA
d_call: NA
j_call: TRBJ1-2
v_call: TRBV4-2
cdr3_nt: TGTGCCAGCAGCCAAGTAGACGGACAGAACTATGGCTACACCTTC
cdr3_aa: CASSQVDGQNYGYTF

clone_size: few
d_call: NA
j_call: TRBJ1-6
v_call: TRBV5-5
cdr3_nt: TGTGCCAGCAGCTTAACCCTCGGACAGCGTGATTCACCCCTCCACTTT
cdr3_aa: CASSLTLGQRDSPLHF

clone_size: NA
d_call: NA
j_call: TRBJ1-2
v_call: TRBV5-1
cdr3_nt: TGCGCCAGCAGCGGAGGACAGAAGACTAACTATGGCTACACCTTC
cdr3_aa: CASSGGQKTNYGYTF

clone_size: NA
d_call: NA
j_call: TRBJ1-3
v_call: TRBV2
cdr3_nt: TGTGCCAGCAGCGGGAGATTAGTTGGAAACACCATATATTTT
cdr3_aa: CASSGRLVGNTIYF

clone_size: NA
d_call: TRBD1
j_call: TRBJ1-6
v_call: TRBV2
cdr3_nt: TGTGCCAGCAGATACAGGGGGCAAGGTTCACCCCTCCACTTT
cdr3_aa: CASRYRGQGSPLHF

clone_size: NA
d_call: NA
j_call: TRBJ1-2
v_call: TRBV21-1
cdr3_nt: TGTGCCAGCAGCAAAAAAGGGGGTTGTGGCTACACCTTC
cdr3_aa: CASSKKGGCGYTF

clone_size: NA
d_call: NA
j_call: TRBJ2-5
v_call: TRBV29-1
cdr3_nt: TGCAGCGTTGGTACGTCAGAAGAGACCCAGTACTTC
cdr3_aa: CSVGTSEETQYF

clone_size: NA
d_call: NA
j_call: TRBJ1-2
v_call: TRBV2
cdr3_nt: TGTGCCAGCAGCATAGACAGGTCCTATGGCTACACCTTC
cdr3_aa: CASSIDRSYGYTF

clone_size: NA
d_call: TRBD2
j_call: TRBJ2-2
v_call: TRBV29-1
cdr3_nt: TGCAGCGCAAAACTAGCGGCCAACACCGGGGAGCTGTTTTTT
cdr3_aa: CSAKLAANTGELFF

clone_size: NA
d_call: TRBD1
j_call: TRBJ1-3
v_call: TRBV5-8
cdr3_nt: TGTGCCAGCAGCCTACGGGACAGAACTTTCTCTGGAAACACCATATATTTT
cdr3_aa: CASSLRDRTFSGNTIYF

clone_size: NA
d_call: NA
j_call: TRBJ2-2
v_call: TRBV5-4
cdr3_nt: TGTGCCAGCAGCTATGACACGACCGGGGAGCTGTTTTTT
cdr3_aa: CASSYDTTGELFF

clone_size: few
d_call: TRBD1
j_call: TRBJ1-3
v_call: TRBV2
cdr3_nt: TGTGCCAGCAGGGACAGGGTCTCTGGAAACACCATATATTTT
cdr3_aa: CASRDRVSGNTIYF

clone_size: NA
d_call: TRBD1
j_call: TRBJ2-3
v_call: TRBV6-5
cdr3_nt: TGTGCCAGCAGTTTGGGACAGCTTAGCACAGATACGCAGTATTTT
cdr3_aa: CASSLGQLSTDTQYF

clone_size: NA
d_call: TRBD1
j_call: TRBJ1-2
v_call: TRBV6-5
cdr3_nt: TGTGCCAGCAGTACGGGACAGGGGATATATGGCTACACCTTC
cdr3_aa: CASSTGQGIYGYTF

clone_size: once
d_call: TRBD1
j_call: TRBJ1-1
v_call: TRBV29-1
cdr3_nt: TGCAGCGTTGAAGGCTTAGAACAGGGGGCGCACGCTTTCTTT
cdr3_aa: CSVEGLEQGAHAFF

clone_size: NA
d_call: TRBD2
j_call: TRBJ2-1
v_call: TRBV18
cdr3_nt: TGTGCCAGCTCACCGGGAGCGGGGGGGCCGGGAAATGAGCAGTTCTTC
cdr3_aa: CASSPGAGGPGNEQFF

clone_size: few
d_call: TRBD1
j_call: TRBJ2-1
v_call: TRBV7-9
cdr3_nt: TGTGCCAGCAGCGACAGGGACTACAATGAGCAGTTCTTC
cdr3_aa: CASSDRDYNEQFF